These 27 T cell receptor beta chains were sequenced from one sample in a study of T cells in Graves' hyperthyroidism and ophthalmopathy. Amplification yielded TCR beta CDR3 regions, with RNA transcripts as the source. The TCR CDR3 was amplified in a first-round RT-PCR using the HTBI primer set. TCRdb re-derived calls from the multiplex PCR reads in MiXCR, one entry per CDR3 protein. The sample lists over 700,000 distinct CDR3 sequences, 18% occurring once. Sequencing was performed on blood. The receptor source for this set is a woman in her fifties or sixties with Graves' hyperthyroidism that later progressed to Graves' ophthalmopathy.

The chain is built from TRBV7-9 and TRBJ1-2; D call uncertain. The ends were cut back, 2 bases at V and 7 bases at J, with 17 bases in the middle. Looked up from germline, CDR1 is SEHNR and CDR2 is FQNEAQ (reference sequence). This CDR3 region has 15 residues. In DNA form, the CDR3 reads TGTGCCAGCAGCTTATTCGACGATCCCTTGACTGGCTACACCTTC. This translates into CASSLFDDPLTGYTF.

This sequence joins TRBV5-1 and TRBJ1-1; D is unclear. Germline assignment: CDR1 SGHRS and CDR2 YFSETQ. Trimming removed 3 bases from V and 1 base from J, with 7 bases in between. The CDR3 contains 13 residues. The CDR3 loop is CASSWQANTEAFF. The CDR3 DNA reads as TGCGCCAGCAGCTGGCAGGCGAACACTGAAGCTTTCTTT.

The sample holds a few counts of this clonotype. The chain employs TRBV7-6 and TRBJ1-5; 8 bases are a match to TRBD1. In germline, CDR1 is SGHVS, CDR2 FNYEAQ. The junction had 3 bases not matched to a gene; V was cut back by 4 bases and J by 1 base. CDR3 length equals 15 residues. This chain's CDR3 is CASSYGQGSNQPQHF. The CDR3 region has the DNA TGTGCCAGCAGCTATGGACAGGGAAGCAATCAGCCCCAGCATTTT.

The chain uses TRBV20-1 and TRBJ1-2; TRBD1 matches 7 bases. The J segment lost 3 bases and the V segment lost 3 bases, leaving 16 bases of the junction unmatched. Germline CDR1 DFQATT, CDR2 SNEGSKA (reference sequence). The CDR3 totals 17 residues. This CDR3 reads CSARARGTEHGYYGYTF. CDR3 nucleotide sequence: TGCAGTGCTAGGGCTCGGGGGACAGAACACGGTTACTATGGCTACACCTTC.

The table lists this clonotype with a few counts. J is TRBJ2-5 and V is TRBV5-1, with TRBD1 matching over 7 bases. Per the germline V gene, CDR1 is SGHRS and CDR2 is YFSETQ. The ends lost 4 bases at V and 5 bases at J; junction bases unmatched: 11. The CDR3 extends over 15 amino acids. CDR3 DNA sequence: TGCGCCAGCAGCAACGGACAGGCGCAGGGGGAGACCCAGTACTTC. Residues: CASSNGQAQGETQYF.

The rearrangement uses TRBV12-5 and TRBJ1-1; no firm D call. The CDR3 totals 15 residues. V lost 4 bases and J lost 0, with 12 bases in between. CDR1 LGHNT and CDR2 FRNRAP come from the germline V gene. CDR3 residues: CASGWAAAMNTEAFF. CDR3 DNA sequence: TGTGCTAGTGGTTGGGCCGCAGCTATGAACACTGAAGCTTTCTTT.

The genes are TRBV5-1 and TRBJ2-5; tentative D call: TRBD2 (6 bases). Germline CDR1 reads SGHRS; CDR2 reads YFSETQ. The CDR3 contains 15 residues. V was shortened by 2 bases and J by 5 bases, with 16 bases between the two germline ends. This CDR3 reads CASSFWGGEYETQYF. DNA for the CDR3: TGCGCCAGCAGCTTTTGGGGCGGGGAGTACGAGACCCAGTACTTC.

The V call is TRBV27, the J call TRBJ1-4, with 8 bases fitting TRBD1. Losses at the gene ends were 7 bases for V and 7 bases for J; bases not matched to a gene: 11. Germline-derived CDR1 and CDR2 are MNHEY and SMNVEV (reference sequence). CDR3 length: 15 residues. The CDR3 reads CASTALTGVSEKLFF. CDR3 nucleotide sequence: TGTGCCAGCACCGCTCTGACAGGGGTTAGTGAAAAACTGTTTTTT.

The rearrangement links TRBV25-1 to TRBJ1-6; 9 nucleotides match TRBD1. The CDR3 covers 13 residues. Germline values: CDR1 MGHDK, CDR2 SYGVNS. With 7 bases clipped from V and 8 bases from J, the junction kept 3 bases outside the gene matches. In nucleotides, the CDR3 is TGTGCCAGCATGGGACAGGGTCATTCACCCCTCCACTTT. The encoded protein is CASMGQGHSPLHF.

This clonotype was seen ten or more times. V is TRBV3-1 and J is TRBJ1-3, with 9 bases identical to TRBD1. The V and J ends lost 1 base and 4 bases, in that order; junction bases with no gene match: 8. The germline CDR1 and CDR2 sequences are LGHDT and YNNKEL (reference sequence). The CDR3 sequence is 17 residues long. The chain's CDR3 is CASSQARGQGKGNTIYF. CDR3 in DNA: TGTGCCAGCAGCCAAGCAAGGGGACAGGGCAAAGGAAACACCATATATTTT.

In this sample, this clonotype turned up a few times. The V and J genes are TRBV7-6 and TRBJ2-5; D may match TRBD1 or TRBD2 (6 bases each). Germline values: CDR1 SGHVS, CDR2 FNYEAQ. Trimming took 5 bases from V and 1 from J, leaving 17 bases between them. CDR3 length equals 16 residues. The CDR3 DNA reads as TGTGCCAGCAGCCCGGGGGTCGAGGACAGCCAAGAGACCCAGTACTTC. Translated, it gives CASSPGVEDSQETQYF.

This clonotype was observed many times. This chain uses TRBV2 with TRBJ2-3; perhaps TRBD2 as D (5 bases). Germline-derived CDR1 and CDR2 are SNHLY and FYNNEI. The CDR3 spans 13 residues. V was pared by 6 bases and J by 3 bases, with 10 bases between. In DNA, the CDR3 is TGTGCCAGCAGCGGGGATTGGACAGATACGCAGTATTTT. This gives the protein CASSGDWTDTQYF.

Only a few counts were recorded for this clonotype. CDR3 in amino acids: CSASQAGGRYEQYF. The CDR3 nucleotides are TGCAGTGCTAGTCAAGCGGGGGGGCGGTACGAGCAGTACTTC. This chain links TRBV20-1 with TRBJ2-7; 10 bases match TRBD2. Germline values: CDR1 DFQATT, CDR2 SNEGSKA (reference sequence). The junction had 6 bases not matched to a gene; V was cut back by 3 bases and J by 4 bases. The CDR3 sequence is 14 residues long.

The chain couples TRBV10-3 to TRBJ2-5; 16 bases match TRBD2. The V gene's germline CDR1 is ENHRY and CDR2 SYGVKD. The ends lost 6 bases at V and 2 bases at J; junction bases unmatched: 12. This CDR3 region has 19 residues. The CDR3 sequence: CAIRTGTSGGDPGQETQYF. The CDR3 DNA follows: TGTGCCATCAGAACCGGGACTAGCGGGGGGGATCCCGGGCAAGAGACCCAGTACTTC.

The chain uses TRBV10-3 and TRBJ2-5; D ambiguous. This CDR3 is built from 11 residues. The ends were cut back, 2 bases at V and 5 bases at J, with 3 bases in the middle. The germline V gene has CDR1 ENHRY and CDR2 SYGVKD. CDR3 DNA sequence: TGTGCCATCAGTGAGGATGAGACCCAGTACTTC. Amino acid sequence: CAISEDETQYF.

V and J are TRBV30 and TRBJ1-2; D remains ambiguous. V dropped 5 bases and J dropped 7 bases, with 14 bases sitting between them. There are 12 residues in the CDR3. CDR1 GTSNPN and CDR2 SVGIG come from the germline V gene (reference sequence). The CDR3 region is CAWEGSGGGYTF. The CDR3 DNA follows: TGTGCCTGGGAGGGAAGCGGAGGTGGCTACACCTTC. Based on the CDR3 plus reference TRBV30 and TRBJ1-2, the full variable domain is SQTIHQWPATLVQPVGSPLSLECTVEGTSNPNLYWYRQAAGRGLQLLFYSVGIGQISSEVPQNLSASRPQDRQFILSSKKLLLSDSGFYLCAWEGSGGGYTFGSGTRLTVV.

This sequence joins TRBV5-1 and TRBJ2-3; 8 nucleotides match TRBD1. Germline trimming cut 0 bases from V and 1 base from J; bases unmatched to any gene: 1. CDR3 length: 15 residues. Germline V gene data show CDR1 as SGHRS and CDR2 as YFSETQ. The CDR3 DNA reads TGCGCCAGCAGCTTGGTGGGACAGGGCACAGATACGCAGTATTTT. Translated, it gives CASSLVGQGTDTQYF.

This clonotype came up many times. The chain employs TRBV12-3 or TRBV12-4 and TRBJ1-2; no clear D. V was cut by 3 bases and J by 7 bases, with 15 bases left in between. CDR3 size: 14 residues. This CDR3 is CASSFTPGPGGYTF. As DNA, the CDR3 is TGTGCCAGCAGTTTTACCCCCGGTCCCGGTGGCTACACCTTC.

A word on this clonotype: One end of the junction varies from germline; a read error may be responsible. This chain uses TRBV15 with TRBJ2-3, with TRBD1 as a possible D gene (6 bases). CDR3 length: 14 residues. Germline-derived CDR1 and CDR2 are LNHNV and YYDKDF (reference sequence). The CDR3 DNA is TGTGCCACCAGCAGTGACCAGGGGCCAGATACGCAGTGTTTT. It is translated as CATSSDQGPDTQCF.

The V gene is TRBV29-1, the J gene TRBJ1-2; possibly TRBD1 for D (5 bases). From germline, CDR1 is SQVTM and CDR2 ANQGSEA. Trimming cost V 7 bases and J 1 base, with 13 bases left between them. CDR3 size: 13 residues. CDR3 protein: CSANTQGNYGYTF. CDR3 DNA sequence: TGCAGCGCAAACACCCAGGGTAACTATGGCTACACCTTC.

The rearrangement joins TRBV5-1 to TRBJ1-2; D might be TRBD1 (6 bases). Trimming shortened V by 0 bases and J by 6 bases, and 15 bases separated the two germline ends. CDR1 is SGHRS, CDR2 YFSETQ, per germline. CDR3 size: 15 residues. CDR3 in amino acids: CASSLAGRGADGYTF. The CDR3 region has the DNA TGCGCCAGCAGCTTGGCGGGCAGGGGCGCGGATGGCTACACCTTC.

This clonotype was recorded at least ten times. The chain couples TRBV12-3 or TRBV12-4 to TRBJ1-5, with D maybe TRBD1 (5 bases). The CDR3 consists of 16 residues. Between the trimmed V and J ends, which lost 3 bases and 3 bases, there was a span of 15 bases. The CDR3 region has the DNA TGTGCCAGCAGTTTCGGTCGGCAGGGTCCCAATCAGCCCCAGCATTTT. Amino acid sequence: CASSFGRQGPNQPQHF.

About this clonotype itself: Germline is not matched at one junction end, which may reflect a read error. This chain joins TRBV7-9 and TRBJ2-3; 8 nucleotides align to TRBD2. This CDR3 is built from 16 residues. The germline gives CDR1 SEHNR, CDR2 FQNEAQ (reference sequence). The CDR3 sequence: CASSLAGGGRTDTQYF. In DNA, the CDR3 is TGTGCCAGCAGCTTAGCCGGGGGGGGCCGCACAGACACGCAGTATTTT.

The chain carries TRBV27 and TRBJ1-3; D remains unclear. The CDR3 spans 17 residues. In germline, CDR1 is MNHEY, CDR2 SMNVEV (reference sequence). Trimming stripped 5 bases from V and 0 bases from J, with 17 bases between. CDR3 sequence reads: CASSPREDFGSGNTIYF. DNA for the CDR3: TGTGCCAGCAGTCCCCGCGAGGACTTCGGCTCTGGAAACACCATATATTTT.

This clonotype has ten or more counts. This sequence joins TRBV5-1 and TRBJ1-1, with unresolved D. The germline gives CDR1 SGHRS, CDR2 YFSETQ. The CDR3 is 15 amino acids. Trimming cost V 4 bases and J 0 bases, with 13 bases left between them. Here the CDR3 reads CASSPPTAMNTEAFF. The CDR3 region has the DNA TGCGCCAGCAGCCCCCCGACGGCCATGAACACTGAAGCTTTCTTT.

CDR3 coding DNA: TGCGCCAGCAGCCTGCGAAGTTGGCCGAACACTGAAGCTTTCTTT. Translated, it gives CASSLRSWPNTEAFF. The chain joins TRBV5-1 to TRBJ1-1; D ambiguous. The germline gives CDR1 SGHRS, CDR2 YFSETQ. This CDR3 spans 15 amino acids. With 4 bases removed from V and 1 base from J, the gap between germline ends came to 14 bases.

The CDR3 is CASRISGGAYNEQFF. CDR3 DNA: TGTGCCAGCAGAATCTCGGGGGGGGCCTACAATGAGCAGTTCTTC. The chain is built from TRBV5-4 and TRBJ2-1; TRBD2 agrees at 8 bases. V dropped 5 bases and J dropped 2; count of bases not matched to a gene: 6. This CDR3 spans 15 amino acids. Per germline, CDR1 SGHNT and CDR2 YYREEE (reference sequence).